These 15 T cell receptor beta chains came from one sample sequenced in a study of T cell changes during pregnancy in multiple sclerosis (dated by TCRdb to between 2018 and 2021). Library construction relied on the immunoSEQ multiplex PCR assay. In TCRdb, the immuneACCESS table is reduced to in-frame sequences with V and J assigned. These tables do not hold every clone; where another copy was compared, an unresolved V gene accounts for under half, and the others remain unexplained. This sample has fewer than 20,000 clones in its table, and about 84% of those were observed once. The leading ten clones occupy roughly 9.6% of the sample. The specimen was CD8+ T cells from peripheral blood mononuclear cells, collected after pregnancy. These receptors were taken from a female donor with multiple sclerosis, enrolled in a pregnancy study.

This rearrangement joins TRBV7-6 to TRBJ2-7; the D gene is possibly TRBD1 (6 bases). This CDR3 region has 15 residues. Germline V CDR1 and CDR2: SGHVS, FNYEAQ. V dropped 3 bases and J dropped 1 base, with 13 bases sitting between them. The CDR3 nucleotides read TGTGCCAGCAGCTTCTGGTCGGACAGTTCCTACGAGCAGTACTTC. Translated, it gives CASSFWSDSSYEQYF.

This clone was seen ten or more times. The V call is TRBV9, the J call TRBJ1-1, with D perhaps matching TRBD1 (5 bases). V was cut by 5 bases and J by 8 bases, with 28 bases left in between. Looked up from germline, CDR1 is SGDLS and CDR2 is YYNGEE. This CDR3 comprises 17 residues. The CDR3 loop is CASSHNVGTTEGYEAFF. CDR3 DNA: TGTGCCAGCAGTCACAATGTCGGGACTACGGAGGGGTACGAAGCTTTCTTT. Full variable domain (rest looked up from reference TRBV9 and TRBJ1-1): DSGVTQTPKHLITATGQRVTLRCSPRSGDLSVYWYQQSLDQGLQFLIQYYNGEERAKGNILERFSAQQFPDLHSELNLSSLELGDSALYFCASSHNVGTTEGYEAFFGQGTRLTVV.

V gene TRBV2 combines with J gene TRBJ1-2; D unclear. The germline V gene encodes CDR1 SNHLY and CDR2 FYNNEI. V lost 2 bases, J lost 4 bases, and 11 bases lay in between. The CDR3 runs to 14 residues. CDR3 amino acids: CASSEPNTLYGYTF. The DNA for the CDR3 is TGTGCCAGCAGTGAACCTAATACTCTCTATGGCTACACCTTC.

This chain joins TRBV4-2 and TRBJ2-7, with 9 positions matching TRBD2. Per germline, CDR1 LGHNA and CDR2 YNFKEQ. Trimming took 0 bases from V and 1 from J; bases not matched to a gene: 4. The CDR3 spans 16 residues. This CDR3 reads CASSQDPAGGSYEQYF. The CDR3 DNA reads as TGTGCCAGCAGCCAAGACCCAGCGGGAGGTTCCTACGAGCAGTACTTC.

The rearrangement uses TRBV2 and TRBJ2-2; 8 bases align to TRBD1. With 5 bases clipped from V and 3 bases from J, the junction kept 5 bases outside the gene matches. Germline V gene data show CDR1 as SNHLY and CDR2 as FYNNEI. The CDR3 sequence is 15 residues long. CDR3 amino acids: CASSSTGGYTGELFF. CDR3 bases: TGTGCCAGCAGTTCCACAGGGGGGTACACCGGGGAGCTGTTTTTT.

This chain connects TRBV7-9 to TRBJ1-1, with D unclear. This CDR3 region has 16 residues. Germline V gene lookup returns CDR1 SEHNR and CDR2 FQNEAQ (reference sequence). Trimming pared 2 bases from V and 1 base from J, leaving 14 bases between. The CDR3 loop is CASSLNPRLRNTEAFF. The CDR3 nucleotides read TGTGCCAGCAGCTTAAATCCCCGACTCCGGAACACTGAAGCTTTCTTT.

The chain employs TRBV28 and TRBJ1-2, with D hard to call. The CDR3 contains 16 residues. V shed 3 bases and J shed 0 bases, with 14 bases lying between them. The germline V gene encodes CDR1 MDHEN and CDR2 SYDVKM. As DNA, the CDR3 is TGTGCCAGCAGTTTCTGGCGGGATCGCCCTAACTATGGCTACACCTTC. Protein sequence: CASSFWRDRPNYGYTF.

The gene calls are TRBV30 and TRBJ1-1, with 7 bases aligning to TRBD1. The CDR3 runs 13 residues. Germline V CDR1 and CDR2: GTSNPN, SVGIG (reference sequence). V dropped 3 bases and J dropped 5; count of bases not matched to a gene: 6. The CDR3 DNA follows: TGTGCCTGGAGCTTACAGGGGTCTACTGAAGCTTTCTTT. Residues: CAWSLQGSTEAFF.

The chain has TRBV11-3 and TRBJ1-1; possibly TRBD1 for D (5 bases). With 3 bases removed from V and 4 bases from J, the gap between germline ends came to 12 bases. Germline loops: CDR1 SGHNT, CDR2 YENEEA. The CDR3 contains 14 residues. CDR3 sequence (DNA): TGTGCCAGCAGCTTCAAAGGGGTATTCACTGAAGCTTTCTTT. Encoded protein: CASSFKGVFTEAFF.

J is TRBJ2-1 and V is TRBV7-6; 11 positions match TRBD2. Germline CDR1 is SGHVS and CDR2 is FNYEAQ. Trimming cost V 3 bases and J 8 bases; bases outside gene matches: 3. This CDR3 region has 14 residues. The CDR3 coding sequence is TGTGCCAGCAGCTTTAGCGGGGGGGCCTATGAGCAGTTCTTC. Its translation: CASSFSGGAYEQFF. The variable domain in full, with the rest retrieved from reference TRBV7-6 and TRBJ2-1, is GAGVSQSPRYKVTKRGQDVALRCDPISGHVSLYWYRQALGQGPEFLTYFNYEAQQDKSGLPNDRFSAERPEGSISTLTIQRTEQRDSAMYRCASSFSGGAYEQFFGPGTRLTVL.

This rearrangement joins TRBV29-1 to TRBJ2-1, with 11 bases that match TRBD2. This CDR3 spans 13 amino acids. V dropped 4 bases and J dropped 5; count of bases not matched to a gene: 1. CDR1 and CDR2 from the germline V gene are SQVTM and ANQGSEA. The chain's CDR3 is CSVVAGGNNEQFF. CDR3 sequence (DNA): TGCAGCGTTGTAGCGGGAGGGAACAATGAGCAGTTCTTC.

This chain links TRBV7-6 with TRBJ2-7; 8 bases are shared with TRBD2. Trimming at V came to 1 base and at J to 3 bases, leaving 5 bases not matched to a gene. The CDR3 consists of 15 residues. Looked up from germline, CDR1 is SGHVS and CDR2 is FNYEAQ. The DNA for the CDR3 is TGTGCCAGCAGCTTAGAGAGCAGCGGGAGCTACGAGCAGTACTTC. Its translation: CASSLESSGSYEQYF.

The chain employs TRBV19 and TRBJ1-5; D possibly corresponds to TRBD1 (6 bases). Germline V gene sequence: CDR1 LNHDA, CDR2 SQIVND (reference sequence). The CDR3 is made up of 15 amino acids. Trimming took 5 bases from V and 2 from J, leaving 13 bases between them. In nucleotides, the CDR3 is TGTGCCAGTAGTGCCCACAGGGTTGGCAATCAGCCCCAGCATTTT. Its protein is CASSAHRVGNQPQHF. Complete variable domain (other parts from reference TRBV19 and TRBJ1-5): DGGITQSPKYLFRKEGQNVTLSCEQNLNHDAMYWYRQDPGQGLRLIYYSQIVNDFQKGDIAEGYSVSREKKESFPLTVTSAQKNPTAFYLCASSAHRVGNQPQHFGDGTRLSIL.

J is TRBJ1-3 and V is TRBV29-1; D possibly corresponds to TRBD1 (6 bases). The CDR3 length is 14 residues. V was trimmed by 7 bases and J by 0 bases, leaving 13 bases between them. CDR1 SQVTM and CDR2 ANQGSEA come from the germline V gene. Here the CDR3 reads CSAPDSRSGNTIYF. Here the CDR3 DNA reads TGCAGCGCACCGGACAGCCGCTCTGGAAACACCATATATTTT.

The V call is TRBV12-5, the J call TRBJ2-1; 7 bases line up with TRBD2. Germline values: CDR1 LGHNT, CDR2 FRNRAP. This CDR3 is 15 amino acids long. Unmatched junction bases numbered 5, after V lost 6 bases and J lost 0 bases. CDR3 nucleotides: TGTGCTAGTGGCCACACTAGCGCCTCCTACAATGAGCAGTTCTTC. Translating gives CASGHTSASYNEQFF. The full variable domain, rest sourced from reference TRBV12-5 and TRBJ2-1, is DARVTQTPRHKVTEMGQEVTMRCQPILGHNTVFWYRQTMMQGLELLAYFRNRAPLDDSGMPKDRFSAEMPDATLATLKIQPSEPRDSAVYFCASGHTSASYNEQFFGPGTRLTVL.